This T cell receptor (beta chain) is from a study of control samples from healthy donors and cancer patients. The CDR3 loop spans 15 amino acids. Germline lookup yields CDR1 MNHEY and CDR2 SVGEGT. The germline V and J ends were trimmed by 4 bases and 8 bases, with 17 bases remaining between them. This clone was counted only a few times. The repertoire was sequenced with immunoSEQ multiplex PCR; TCRdb's copy has only in-frame clones and lacks some. The sample records around 190,000 clones, approximately 94% being singletons. This chain links TRBV6-2 or TRBV6-3 with TRBJ1-4; maybe TRBD1 (6 bases). The receptor's source is a young man in good health. The specimen sequenced was blood. The CDR3 bases are TGTGCCAGCAGTTCAGGGCGGAGGGGGAGAGAAAAACTGTTTTTT. Its translation is CASSSGRRGREKLFF.